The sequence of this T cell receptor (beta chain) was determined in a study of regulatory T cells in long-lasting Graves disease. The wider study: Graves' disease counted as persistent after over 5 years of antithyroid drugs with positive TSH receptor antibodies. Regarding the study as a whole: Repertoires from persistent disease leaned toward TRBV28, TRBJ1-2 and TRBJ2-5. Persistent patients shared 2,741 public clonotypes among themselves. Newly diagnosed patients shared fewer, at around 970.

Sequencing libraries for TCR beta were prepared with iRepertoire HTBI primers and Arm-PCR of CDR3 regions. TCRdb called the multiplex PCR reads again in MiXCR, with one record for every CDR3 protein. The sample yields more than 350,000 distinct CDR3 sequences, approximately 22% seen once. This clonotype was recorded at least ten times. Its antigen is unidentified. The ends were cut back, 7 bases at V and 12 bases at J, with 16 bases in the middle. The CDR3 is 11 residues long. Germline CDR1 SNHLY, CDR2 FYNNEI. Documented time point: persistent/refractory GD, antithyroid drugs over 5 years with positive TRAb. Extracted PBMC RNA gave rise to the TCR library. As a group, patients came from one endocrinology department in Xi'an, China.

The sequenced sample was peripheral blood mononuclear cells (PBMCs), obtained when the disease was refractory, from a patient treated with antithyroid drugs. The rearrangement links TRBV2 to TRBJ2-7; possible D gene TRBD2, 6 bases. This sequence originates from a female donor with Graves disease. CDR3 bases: TGTGCCAGCACTGGGGGGAGGTTGGTGTACTTC. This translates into CASTGGRLVYF.